These T cell receptor beta chains were read from a single sample in a study of shared clonotypes between healthy human individuals. The method was immunoSEQ multiplex PCR; TCRdb's version includes in-frame clones alone and lacks a portion of them. The sample consists of under 600,000 clones, 60% to 80% of them appearing once. Material for sequencing was PBMCs. These receptors all come from a woman in her forties in good health. Some clones in this sample may be carry-over from other donors' samples. CDR3s include the opening cysteine and the closing phenylalanine or tryptophan. The D gene is left open where the match is weak. The size of a clone is reported for some rows only, either as once, few or many, or as a class for expanded clones.

j_call: TRBJ2-2
d_call: -
clone_size: -
v_call: TRBV6-4
cdr3_aa: CASSRGINTGELFF
cdr3_nt: TGTGCCAGCAGCCGGGGGATAAACACCGGGGAGCTGTTTTTT

j_call: TRBJ2-2
d_call: TRBD1
clone_size: once
v_call: TRBV30
cdr3_aa: CAWDLGQTDTGELFF
cdr3_nt: TGTGCCTGGGACCTGGGACAGACCGACACCGGGGAGCTGTTTTTT

j_call: TRBJ2-1
d_call: -
clone_size: -
v_call: TRBV11-3
cdr3_aa: CASSLGVQINEQFF
cdr3_nt: TGTGCCAGCAGCTTAGGGGTTCAGATCAATGAGCAGTTCTTC

j_call: TRBJ2-1
d_call: -
clone_size: -
v_call: TRBV7-6
cdr3_aa: CASSLGVPGSSYNEQFF
cdr3_nt: TGTGCCAGCAGTTTGGGGGTTCCGGGAAGCTCCTACAATGAGCAGTTCTTC

j_call: TRBJ2-7
d_call: -
clone_size: once
v_call: TRBV7-9
cdr3_aa: CASSGTASSYEQYF
cdr3_nt: TGTGCCAGCAGCGGGACCGCCAGCTCCTACGAGCAGTACTTC

j_call: TRBJ2-1
d_call: -
clone_size: -
v_call: TRBV18
cdr3_aa: CASSPSSANSYNEQFF
cdr3_nt: TGTGCCAGCTCACCATCTAGCGCAAACTCCTACAATGAGCAGTTCTTC

j_call: TRBJ1-1
d_call: -
clone_size: -
v_call: TRBV5-6
cdr3_aa: CASSTQNTEAFF
cdr3_nt: TGTGCCAGCAGCACTCAGAACACTGAAGCTTTCTTT

j_call: TRBJ1-5
d_call: -
clone_size: -
v_call: TRBV28
cdr3_aa: CASSPPGPQHF
cdr3_nt: TGTGCCAGCAGTCCCCCCGGGCCCCAGCATTTT

j_call: TRBJ2-2
d_call: -
clone_size: -
v_call: TRBV7-3
cdr3_aa: CASSPGPGELFF
cdr3_nt: TGTGCCAGCAGCCCCGGACCTGGGGAGCTGTTTTTT

j_call: TRBJ2-1
d_call: TRBD2
clone_size: once
v_call: TRBV7-3
cdr3_aa: CASSLTREAHNEQFF
cdr3_nt: TGTGCCAGCAGCTTAACGCGGGAGGCTCACAATGAGCAGTTCTTC

j_call: TRBJ1-5
d_call: -
clone_size: -
v_call: TRBV10-2
cdr3_aa: CASSDITRGRANQPQHF
cdr3_nt: TGCGCCAGCAGTGACATAACCCGGGGCAGGGCCAATCAGCCCCAGCATTTT

j_call: TRBJ2-7
d_call: -
clone_size: -
v_call: TRBV6-5
cdr3_aa: CASSYSSPSYEQYF
cdr3_nt: TGTGCCAGCAGTTACTCTTCTCCTTCCTACGAGCAGTACTTC

j_call: TRBJ2-2
d_call: -
clone_size: -
v_call: TRBV28
cdr3_aa: CASIGDLAGELFF
cdr3_nt: TGTGCCAGTATAGGGGATCTGGCCGGGGAGCTGTTTTTT

j_call: TRBJ2-7
d_call: -
clone_size: -
v_call: TRBV7-2
cdr3_aa: CASSLGFPSSYEQYF
cdr3_nt: TGTGCCAGCAGCTTAGGGTTTCCAAGCTCCTACGAGCAGTACTTC

j_call: TRBJ2-7
d_call: TRBD1
clone_size: once
v_call: TRBV10-3
cdr3_aa: CAISGQGYEQYF
cdr3_nt: TGTGCCATCAGTGGACAGGGCTACGAGCAGTACTTC

j_call: TRBJ2-2
d_call: -
clone_size: -
v_call: TRBV7-9
cdr3_aa: CASILGTGELFF
cdr3_nt: TGTGCCAGCATTCTGGGCACCGGGGAGCTGTTTTTT

j_call: TRBJ1-6
d_call: TRBD1
clone_size: -
v_call: TRBV6-1
cdr3_aa: CASGGQGAGSPLHF
cdr3_nt: TGTGCCAGCGGGGGACAGGGGGCAGGTTCACCCCTCCACTTT

j_call: TRBJ2-1
d_call: TRBD1
clone_size: few
v_call: TRBV7-9
cdr3_aa: CASSLALGQGAGGQFF
cdr3_nt: TGTGCCAGCAGCTTAGCGTTGGGACAGGGGGCTGGTGGGCAGTTCTTC

j_call: TRBJ2-6
d_call: -
clone_size: once
v_call: TRBV18
cdr3_aa: CASSPVGQQGVDVLTF
cdr3_nt: TGTGCCAGCTCACCGGTAGGCCAGCAGGGCGTCGACGTCCTGACTTTC

j_call: TRBJ2-3
d_call: TRBD1
clone_size: -
v_call: TRBV27
cdr3_aa: CASSLGTGLGDTQYF
cdr3_nt: TGTGCCAGCAGTTTGGGGACAGGGCTTGGAGATACGCAGTATTTT

j_call: TRBJ2-1
d_call: TRBD1
clone_size: -
v_call: TRBV2
cdr3_aa: CASSTDGQGGFYNEQFF
cdr3_nt: TGTGCCAGCAGTACTGATGGACAGGGGGGATTCTACAATGAGCAGTTCTTC

j_call: TRBJ1-3
d_call: TRBD1
clone_size: -
v_call: TRBV4-2
cdr3_aa: CASSLTTGTGGSGNTIYF
cdr3_nt: TGTGCCAGCAGCCTCACCACCGGGACAGGGGGCTCTGGAAACACCATATATTTT

j_call: TRBJ1-4
d_call: TRBD1
clone_size: -
v_call: TRBV7-2
cdr3_aa: CASSARDRGRGLFF
cdr3_nt: TGTGCCAGCAGCGCCCGGGACAGGGGGCGCGGGCTGTTTTTT

j_call: TRBJ2-7
d_call: -
clone_size: -
v_call: TRBV7-2
cdr3_aa: CASSQGGAIGYEQYF
cdr3_nt: TGTGCCAGCAGCCAGGGGGGGGCAATAGGCTACGAGCAGTACTTC

j_call: TRBJ2-1
d_call: -
clone_size: -
v_call: TRBV4-1
cdr3_aa: CASSQDDGSRYEQFF
cdr3_nt: TGCGCCAGCAGCCAAGATGACGGGAGTCGTTATGAGCAGTTCTTC

j_call: TRBJ2-7
d_call: -
clone_size: few
v_call: TRBV27
cdr3_aa: CASSLSLRSEQYF
cdr3_nt: TGTGCCAGCAGTTTATCGCTAAGAAGCGAGCAGTACTTC